The 5 T cell receptor beta chains reported below all come from one sample, sequenced in a study of T cell responses to AZD1222 COVID-19 vaccine. The method was immunoSEQ multiplex PCR; TCRdb's version includes in-frame clones alone and lacks a portion of them. The data contain some 130,000 clones, about 80% of them singletons. The source material was peripheral blood, sampled on day 0 of AZD1222 vaccination. The source is an adult in good health.

For the CDR3, the DNA is TGTGCCAGTAGCACAGGGGGCGGAAATCAGCCCCAGCATTTT. Amino acid sequence: CASSTGGGNQPQHF. This sequence joins TRBV19 and TRBJ1-5, with 9 positions matching TRBD1. The CDR3 covers 14 residues. V lost 6 bases and J lost 4; bases outside the gene matches: 4. CDR1 and CDR2 from the germline V gene are LNHDA and SQIVND (reference sequence).

The count of this clone is one. The chain couples TRBV7-6 to TRBJ1-3, with D perhaps TRBD1 (5 bases). The CDR3 sequence is 16 residues long. Germline V lookup: CDR1 SGHVS, CDR2 FNYEAQ. The V end was cut by 4 bases, the J end by 4 bases, with 17 bases between. CDR3 residues: CASSSRPWDGGNTIYF. In nucleotides, the CDR3 is TGTGCCAGCAGCTCACGACCCTGGGACGGAGGAAACACCATATATTTT.

The chain couples TRBV28 to TRBJ1-3; no definite D call. Germline V lookup: CDR1 MDHEN, CDR2 SYDVKM. Trimming removed 10 bases at V and 1 base at J, with 14 bases between. The CDR3 has 14 amino acids. The CDR3: CAISVSASGNTIYF. The CDR3 DNA reads as TGTGCCATTAGCGTCAGTGCATCTGGAAACACCATATATTTT. The variable domain in full, with the rest retrieved from reference TRBV28 and TRBJ1-3, is DVKVTQSSRYLVKRTGEKVFLECVQDMDHENMFWYRQDPGLGLRLIYFSYDVKMKEKGDIPEGYSVSREKKERFSLILESASTNQTSMYLCAISVSASGNTIYFGEGSWLTVV.

This chain joins TRBV28 and TRBJ2-1; 12 nucleotides agree with TRBD2. The J segment lost 10 bases and the V segment lost 6 bases, leaving 10 bases of the junction unmatched. The CDR3 is made up of 15 amino acids. Germline values: CDR1 MDHEN, CDR2 SYDVKM. CDR3 DNA sequence: TGTGCCAGCAGACTGACTAGCGGGGGCCTCAGGGAGCAGTTCTTC. This gives the protein CASRLTSGGLREQFF.

This clone has more than one count but fewer than ten. The rearrangement links TRBV12-5 to TRBJ1-1, with D hard to call. CDR1 is LGHNT, CDR2 FRNRAP, per germline. V was trimmed by 1 base and J by 7 bases, leaving 10 bases between them. The CDR3 is 13 residues long. CDR3 amino acids: CASGLEVGFEAFF. CDR3 DNA: TGTGCTAGTGGTTTGGAGGTGGGTTTTGAAGCTTTCTTT.